Listed here are 25 T cell receptor beta chains from one sample, sequenced in a study of cytomegalovirus exposure and HLA in healthy donors. The method was immunoSEQ multiplex PCR; TCRdb's version includes in-frame clones alone and lacks a portion of them. The sample contains around 190,000 clones, roughly 85% of which appear only once. The sequencing sample was made of PBMCs. These receptors all come from a young man in good health and CMV-seropositive.

The V and J genes are TRBV7-2 and TRBJ2-3, with TRBD2 identical over 8 bases. The CDR3 totals 15 residues. V dropped 5 bases and J dropped 11; count of bases not matched to a gene: 15. Germline V gene sequence: CDR1 SGHTA, CDR2 FQGNSA. The CDR3 protein is CASSPGGGRVHWQYF. The CDR3 nucleotides read TGTGCCAGCAGCCCGGGAGGGGGGAGGGTTCACTGGCAGTATTTT. The full variable domain, rest sourced from reference TRBV7-2 and TRBJ2-3, is GAGVSQSPSNKVTEKGKDVELRCDPISGHTALYWYRQSLGQGLEFLIYFQGNSAPDKSGLPSDRFSAERTGGSVSTLTIQRTQQEDSAVYLCASSPGGGRVHWQYFGPGTRLTVL.

This sequence joins TRBV2 and TRBJ1-1; TRBD1 aligns across 8 bases. The germline CDR1 and CDR2 sequences are SNHLY and FYNNEI. Trimming took 8 bases from V and 0 from J; bases not matched to a gene: 11. This CDR3 comprises 16 residues. In nucleotides, the CDR3 is TGTGCCAGCGTGAGGAGGACAGGGACCATGAACACTGAAGCTTTCTTT. This gives the protein CASVRRTGTMNTEAFF.

This rearrangement joins TRBV7-9 to TRBJ1-1; 7 positions match TRBD1. V was clipped by 4 bases and J by 6 bases; unmatched bases: 8. The CDR3 sequence is 14 residues long. Germline V gives CDR1 SEHNR, CDR2 FQNEAQ (reference sequence). The DNA of the CDR3 is TGTGCCAGCAGCTGGAGACAGGGATTCCCTGAAGCTTTCTTT. It encodes CASSWRQGFPEAFF.

V is TRBV29-1 and J is TRBJ2-5, with D perhaps TRBD2 (6 bases). The CDR3 totals 12 residues. CDR1 is SQVTM and CDR2 is ANQGSEA in the germline V gene. The V and J ends lost 4 bases and 5 bases respectively, with 11 bases between them. DNA of the CDR3: TGCAGCGTTGGCGGGGAATGGGAGACCCAGTACTTC. Residues: CSVGGEWETQYF.

This chain joins TRBV27 and TRBJ2-1; tentatively, D is TRBD2 (6 bases). Germline V gene sequence: CDR1 MNHEY, CDR2 SMNVEV (reference sequence). This CDR3 is 14 amino acids long. Trimming took 2 bases from V and 4 from J, leaving 9 bases between them. This CDR3 reads CASSLSGPYNEQFF. CDR3 DNA: TGTGCCAGCAGTTTAAGCGGGCCTTACAATGAGCAGTTCTTC.

This sequence joins TRBV4-2 and TRBJ1-3; TRBD1 is a possible D gene (5 bases). This CDR3 comprises 16 residues. The V end lost 1 base, the J end lost 0 bases, and 10 bases lay between the germline ends. CDR1 and CDR2 from the germline V gene are LGHNA and YNFKEQ. The CDR3 reads CASSQGPDSSGNTIYF. The CDR3 nucleotides are TGTGCCAGCAGCCAAGGCCCAGACAGCTCTGGAAACACCATATATTTT.

The rearrangement links TRBV30 to TRBJ2-1; TRBD2 is a possible D gene (7 bases). Trimming pared 0 bases from V and 3 bases from J, leaving 18 bases between. Germline loops: CDR1 GTSNPN, CDR2 SVGIG (reference sequence). This CDR3 has 17 amino acids. The CDR3 protein is CAWSVIRGGGRYNEQFF. The DNA of the CDR3 is TGTGCCTGGAGTGTAATAAGGGGCGGGGGCCGCTACAATGAGCAGTTCTTC.

The chain carries TRBV7-9 and TRBJ2-5; 8 bases agree with TRBD2. V lost 3 bases and J lost 9; bases outside the gene matches: 12. The CDR3 has 15 amino acids. Germline loops: CDR1 SEHNR, CDR2 FQNEAQ (reference sequence). The CDR3 sequence: CASSFSSSAGGAQYF. CDR3 DNA sequence: TGTGCCAGCAGCTTCTCCTCTTCCGCCGGGGGGGCCCAGTACTTC.

The chain employs TRBV11-2 and TRBJ2-1; weak D call: TRBD2 (7 bases). Germline assignment: CDR1 SGHAT and CDR2 FQNNGV. Trimming cost V 3 bases and J 4 bases, with 16 bases left between them. The CDR3 extends over 16 amino acids. CDR3 coding DNA: TGTGCCAGCAGCTTTCGGGGGGCTCGGAGTTACAATGAGCAGTTCTTC. Protein: CASSFRGARSYNEQFF.

In its sample, this clone was seen a few times. The chain couples TRBV10-1 to TRBJ2-7, with TRBD1 matching over 8 bases. Trimming removed 3 bases from V and 0 bases from J; junction bases left unmatched: 4. The CDR3 runs to 15 residues. The germline V gene encodes CDR1 WNHNN and CDR2 SYGVQD (reference sequence). Here the CDR3 DNA reads TGCGCCAGCAGTGACCCTGGACAGGGCTCCTACGAGCAGTACTTC. Its translation: CASSDPGQGSYEQYF.

The chain uses TRBV2 and TRBJ1-4, with 9 bases that match TRBD1. The J segment lost 8 bases and the V segment lost 3 bases, leaving 4 bases of the junction unmatched. CDR3 length: 14 residues. The germline gives CDR1 SNHLY, CDR2 FYNNEI. The CDR3 sequence is CASSEGQGTEKLFF. The CDR3 region has the DNA TGTGCCAGCAGTGAGGGACAGGGAACCGAAAAACTGTTTTTT.

In this sample, this clone turned up a few times. The CDR3 nucleotides read TGTGCCAGCAGCCTCGGAGGCGGGTCCTCCTACGAGCAGTACTTC. Translated: CASSLGGGSSYEQYF. The rearrangement joins TRBV6-1 to TRBJ2-7, with D maybe TRBD2 (5 bases). Per the germline V gene, CDR1 is MNHNS and CDR2 is SASEGT. This CDR3 spans 15 amino acids. V dropped 6 bases and J dropped 0 bases, with 15 bases sitting between them.

CDR3 protein: CASSLNGGANYGYTF. The CDR3 DNA is TGCGCCAGCAGCTTGAATGGAGGCGCTAACTATGGCTACACCTTC. The chain carries TRBV5-1 and TRBJ1-2; D unclear. The CDR3 is 15 residues long. The V and J ends lost 1 base and 0 bases respectively, with 10 bases between them. Germline CDR1 is SGHRS and CDR2 is YFSETQ.

The V call is TRBV19, the J call TRBJ1-1; D is undetermined. Germline V gene sequence: CDR1 LNHDA, CDR2 SQIVND (reference sequence). V lost 7 bases, J lost 1 base, and 10 bases lay in between. This CDR3 is built from 13 residues. The CDR3 sequence is CASIPQANTEAFF. The CDR3 nucleotides read TGTGCCAGTATCCCCCAAGCGAACACTGAAGCTTTCTTT.

This rearrangement joins TRBV7-9 to TRBJ1-1; D is possibly TRBD1 (5 bases). Trimming stripped 1 base from V and 4 bases from J, with 13 bases between. This CDR3 contains 15 residues. Germline assignment: CDR1 SEHNR and CDR2 FQNEAQ (reference sequence). CDR3 protein: CASSLVQGPPTEAFF. DNA for the CDR3: TGTGCCAGCAGCTTAGTCCAGGGCCCCCCCACTGAAGCTTTCTTT.

The genes are TRBV19 and TRBJ1-2; 7 bases are a match to TRBD1. Losses at the gene ends were 5 bases for V and 2 bases for J; bases not matched to a gene: 11. The length of the CDR3 is 16 residues. The germline CDR1 and CDR2 sequences are LNHDA and SQIVND (reference sequence). The CDR3 DNA reads as TGTGCCAGTAGTCTGACCAGACAGGGTTCAAACTATGGCTACACCTTC. Translating gives CASSLTRQGSNYGYTF.

The chain couples TRBV30 to TRBJ1-5; possible D gene TRBD1, 6 bases. Deletions cut 0 bases from V and 5 bases from J, with 14 bases between. There are 15 residues in the CDR3. Germline lookup yields CDR1 GTSNPN and CDR2 SVGIG (reference sequence). DNA for the CDR3: TGTGCCTGGAGTGTACTGGAACAGGGTTATCAGCCCCAGCATTTT. It yields the protein CAWSVLEQGYQPQHF.

The V and J genes are TRBV7-9 and TRBJ2-3; D unresolved. Germline-derived CDR1 and CDR2 are SEHNR and FQNEAQ (reference sequence). V was trimmed by 3 bases and J by 0 bases, leaving 7 bases between them. CDR3 length: 14 amino acids. The CDR3 protein is CASSLVLSTDTQYF. CDR3 bases: TGTGCCAGCAGCTTGGTACTGAGCACAGATACGCAGTATTTT. The variable domain in full, with the rest retrieved from reference TRBV7-9 and TRBJ2-3, is DTGVSQNPRHKITKRGQNVTFRCDPISEHNRLYWYRQTLGQGPEFLTYFQNEAQLEKSRLLSDRFSAERPKGSFSTLEIQRTEQGDSAMYLCASSLVLSTDTQYFGPGTRLTVL.

The V gene is TRBV27, the J gene TRBJ1-1; D ambiguous. Germline V CDR1 and CDR2: MNHEY, SMNVEV (reference sequence). The CDR3 contains 13 residues. The V gene lost 2 bases and the J gene lost 2 bases, with 6 bases spanning the gap. The CDR3: CASSLNRNTEAFF. Here the CDR3 DNA reads TGTGCCAGCAGTTTAAACAGAAACACTGAAGCTTTCTTT.

This chain connects TRBV7-9 to TRBJ1-2; 7 nucleotides match TRBD1. V shed 6 bases and J 5 bases; nucleotides not matched to a gene: 6. The CDR3 is 13 residues long. CDR1 and CDR2 from the germline V gene are SEHNR and FQNEAQ (reference sequence). CDR3 loop: CASSQGERYGYTF. For the CDR3, the DNA is TGTGCCAGCAGTCAGGGGGAGAGGTATGGCTACACCTTC.

The rearrangement joins TRBV7-9 to TRBJ1-2; TRBD1 aligns across 7 bases. Germline V lookup: CDR1 SEHNR, CDR2 FQNEAQ (reference sequence). The CDR3 has 12 residues. V shed 5 bases and J 5 bases; nucleotides not matched to a gene: 2. Written as DNA, the CDR3 is TGTGCCAGCAGCCCACAGGGGTATGGCTACACCTTC. This translates into CASSPQGYGYTF.

The chain links TRBV11-3 to TRBJ2-3, with 9 nucleotides matching TRBD2. The trim removed 2 bases at V and 5 bases at J, leaving 5 bases unmatched. The CDR3 runs to 15 residues. CDR1 SGHNT and CDR2 YENEEA come from the germline V gene. The CDR3, as DNA: TGTGCCAGCAGCTTACGCGGGAGGGCCTTAGATACGCAGTATTTT. Its translation is CASSLRGRALDTQYF.

V usage is TRBV5-6 and J usage is TRBJ2-1, with 12 bases that match TRBD2. The CDR3 contains 15 residues. V lost 3 bases and J lost 5; bases outside the gene matches: 3. Looked up from germline, CDR1 is SGHDT and CDR2 is YYEEEE. The CDR3 reads CASSSTSGGHNEQFF. Written as DNA, the CDR3 is TGTGCCAGCAGCTCGACTAGCGGGGGACACAATGAGCAGTTCTTC. The full variable domain, completed using reference TRBV5-6 and TRBJ2-1, is DAGVTQSPTHLIKTRGQQVTLRCSPKSGHDTVSWYQQALGQGPQFIFQYYEEEERQRGNFPDRFSGHQFPNYSSELNVNALLLGDSALYLCASSSTSGGHNEQFFGPGTRLTVL.

This clone was found once. The CDR3 bases are TGTGCCATCCGGGGGAATAGCAATCAGCCCCAGCATTTT. Protein sequence: CAIRGNSNQPQHF. The chain recombines TRBV10-3 with TRBJ1-5, with D possibly TRBD1 on 5 matching bases. Trimming took off 8 bases at V and 0 bases at J, with 8 bases between the two ends. CDR3 length: 13 residues. CDR1 is ENHRY and CDR2 is SYGVKD in the germline V gene.

This CDR3 reads CASSLAGPSSYEQYF. The CDR3 bases are TGTGCCAGCAGTCTAGCGGGACCTAGCTCCTACGAGCAGTACTTC. V usage is TRBV6-1 and J usage is TRBJ2-7; 9 nucleotides agree with TRBD2. Germline V gives CDR1 MNHNS, CDR2 SASEGT. The CDR3 has 15 residues. The ends lost 5 bases at V and 0 bases at J; junction bases unmatched: 5.